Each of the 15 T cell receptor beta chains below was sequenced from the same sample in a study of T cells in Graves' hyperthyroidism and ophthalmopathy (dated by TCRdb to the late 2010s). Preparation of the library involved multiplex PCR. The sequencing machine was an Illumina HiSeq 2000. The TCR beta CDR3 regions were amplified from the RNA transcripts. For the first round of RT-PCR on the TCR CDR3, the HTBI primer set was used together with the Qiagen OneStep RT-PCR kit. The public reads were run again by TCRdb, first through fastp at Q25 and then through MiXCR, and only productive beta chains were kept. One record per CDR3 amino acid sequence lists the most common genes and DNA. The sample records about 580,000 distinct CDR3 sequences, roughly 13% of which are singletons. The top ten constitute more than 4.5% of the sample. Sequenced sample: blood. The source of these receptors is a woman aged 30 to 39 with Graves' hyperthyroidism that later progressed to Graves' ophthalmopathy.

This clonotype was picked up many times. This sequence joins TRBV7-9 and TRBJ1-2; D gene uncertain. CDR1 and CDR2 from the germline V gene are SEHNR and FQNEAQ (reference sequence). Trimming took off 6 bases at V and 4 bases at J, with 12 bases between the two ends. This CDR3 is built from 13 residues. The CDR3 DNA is TGTGCCAGCAGTCCGGACGGCCCCTATGGCTACACCTTC. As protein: CASSPDGPYGYTF.

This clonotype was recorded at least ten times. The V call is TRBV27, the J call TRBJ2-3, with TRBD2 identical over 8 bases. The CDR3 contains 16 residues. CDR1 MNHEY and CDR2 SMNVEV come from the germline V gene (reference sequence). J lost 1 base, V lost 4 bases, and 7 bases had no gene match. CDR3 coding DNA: TGTGCCAGCAGTTCAAGAAGGCGGGAGGGCACAGATACGCAGTATTTT. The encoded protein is CASSSRRREGTDTQYF.

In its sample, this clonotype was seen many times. Here the CDR3 reads CASSAGTSSATDTQYF. The CDR3 nucleotides read TGTGCCAGCAGCGCCGGGACTAGCTCGGCCACAGATACGCAGTATTTT. The chain couples TRBV5-4 to TRBJ2-3; 9 nucleotides align to TRBD2. Trimming cost V 4 bases and J 2 bases; bases outside gene matches: 8. This CDR3 has 16 residues. Germline V gene sequence: CDR1 SGHNT, CDR2 YYREEE (reference sequence).

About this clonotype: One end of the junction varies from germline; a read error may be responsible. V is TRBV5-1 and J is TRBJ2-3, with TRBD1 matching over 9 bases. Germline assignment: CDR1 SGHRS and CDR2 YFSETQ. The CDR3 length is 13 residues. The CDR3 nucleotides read TGCGCCAGCGGACAGGGGTCCACAGATACGAAGTATTTT. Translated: CASGQGSTDTKYF.

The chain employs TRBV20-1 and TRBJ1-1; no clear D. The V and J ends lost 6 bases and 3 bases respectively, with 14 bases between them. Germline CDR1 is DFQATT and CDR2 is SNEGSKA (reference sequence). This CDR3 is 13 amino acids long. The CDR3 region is CSAGRPRDTEAFF. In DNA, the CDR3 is TGCAGTGCCGGACGGCCGAGAGACACTGAAGCTTTCTTT.

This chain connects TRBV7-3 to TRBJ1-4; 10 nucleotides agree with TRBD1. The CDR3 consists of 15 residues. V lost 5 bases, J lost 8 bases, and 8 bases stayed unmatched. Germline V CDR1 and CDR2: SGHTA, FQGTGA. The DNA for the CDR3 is TGTGCCAGCAGCGCCACCGGGACAGGGGTGGAAAAACTGTTTTTT. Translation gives CASSATGTGVEKLFF. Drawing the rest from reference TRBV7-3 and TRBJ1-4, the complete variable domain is GAGVSQTPSNKVTEKGKYVELRCDPISGHTALYWYRQSLGQGPEFLIYFQGTGAADDSGLPNDRFFAVRPEGSVSTLKIQRTERGDSAVYLCASSATGTGVEKLFFGSGTQLSVL.

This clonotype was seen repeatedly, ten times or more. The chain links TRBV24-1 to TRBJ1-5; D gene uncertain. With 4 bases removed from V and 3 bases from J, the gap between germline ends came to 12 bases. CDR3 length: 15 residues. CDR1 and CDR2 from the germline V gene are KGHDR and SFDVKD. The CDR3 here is CATSDPREPNQPQHF. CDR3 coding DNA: TGTGCCACCAGTGACCCCCGGGAACCCAATCAGCCCCAGCATTTT.

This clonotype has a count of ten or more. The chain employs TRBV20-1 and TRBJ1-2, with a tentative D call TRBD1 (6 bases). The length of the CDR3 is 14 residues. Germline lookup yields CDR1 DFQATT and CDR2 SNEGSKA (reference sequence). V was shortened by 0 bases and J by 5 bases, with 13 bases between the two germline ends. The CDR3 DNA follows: TGCAGTGCTAGAGACCTTTCTGGACAGTATGGCTACACCTTC. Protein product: CSARDLSGQYGYTF.

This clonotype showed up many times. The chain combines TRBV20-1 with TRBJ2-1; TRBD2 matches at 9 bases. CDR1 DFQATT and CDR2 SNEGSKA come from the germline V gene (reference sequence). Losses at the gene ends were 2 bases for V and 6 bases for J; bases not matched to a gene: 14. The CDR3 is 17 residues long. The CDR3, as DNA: TGCAGTGCTAGATCACGGAAAGAGGGACTAGCTTTCAATGAGCAGTTCTTC. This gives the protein CSARSRKEGLAFNEQFF.

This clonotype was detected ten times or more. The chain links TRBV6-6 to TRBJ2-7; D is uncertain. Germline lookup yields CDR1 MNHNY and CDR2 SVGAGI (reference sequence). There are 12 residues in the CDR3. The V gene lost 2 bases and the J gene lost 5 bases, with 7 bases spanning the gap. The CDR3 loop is CASSYPYNEQYF. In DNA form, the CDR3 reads TGTGCCAGCAGTTACCCATATAACGAGCAGTACTTC.

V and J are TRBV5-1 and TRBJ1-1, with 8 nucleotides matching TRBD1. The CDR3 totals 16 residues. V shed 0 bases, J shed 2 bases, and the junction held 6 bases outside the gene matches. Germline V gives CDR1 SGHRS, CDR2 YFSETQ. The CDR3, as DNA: TGCGCCAGCAGCTTGGGAGGACAGGGAAAAAACACTGAAGCTTTCTTT. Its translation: CASSLGGQGKNTEAFF.

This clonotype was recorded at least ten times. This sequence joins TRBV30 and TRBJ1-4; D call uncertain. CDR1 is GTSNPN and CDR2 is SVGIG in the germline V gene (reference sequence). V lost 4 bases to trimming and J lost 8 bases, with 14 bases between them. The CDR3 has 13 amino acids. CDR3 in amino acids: CAWTPSGQEKLFF. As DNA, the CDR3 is TGTGCCTGGACACCCAGCGGCCAAGAAAAACTGTTTTTT.

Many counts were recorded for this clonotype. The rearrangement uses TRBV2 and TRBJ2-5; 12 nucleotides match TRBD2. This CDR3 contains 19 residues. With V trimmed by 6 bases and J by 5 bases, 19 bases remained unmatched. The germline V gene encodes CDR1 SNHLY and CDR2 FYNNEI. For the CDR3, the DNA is TGTGCCAGCAGCGGACCCTCGACTAGCGGGAGTACCTTCGGGGAGACCCAGTACTTC. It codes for CASSGPSTSGSTFGETQYF.

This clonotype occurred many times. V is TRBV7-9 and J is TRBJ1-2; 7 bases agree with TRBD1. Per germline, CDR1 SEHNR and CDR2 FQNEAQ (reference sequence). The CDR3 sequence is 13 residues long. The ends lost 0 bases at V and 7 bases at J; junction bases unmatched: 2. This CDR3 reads CASSLAGGRGYTF. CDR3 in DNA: TGTGCCAGCAGCTTAGCAGGGGGCCGTGGCTACACCTTC.

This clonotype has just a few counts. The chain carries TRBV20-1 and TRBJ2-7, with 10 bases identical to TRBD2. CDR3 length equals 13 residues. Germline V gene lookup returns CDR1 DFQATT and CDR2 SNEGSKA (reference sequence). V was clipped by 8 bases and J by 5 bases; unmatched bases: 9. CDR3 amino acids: CSLTAGGGDEQYF. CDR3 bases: TGCAGTCTCACAGCGGGAGGGGGGGACGAGCAGTACTTC.